This TCR beta chain emerged from a study of T cell repertoires in cytomegalovirus infection. Trimming removed 5 bases at V and 0 bases at J, with 15 bases between. CDR3 length: 16 residues. CDR1 and CDR2 (germline): SGHRS, YFSETQ. TCRdb fed the reads into MiXCR, producing one record per CDR3 protein. This sample has just under 550,000 distinct CDR3 sequences, with approximately 25% found just once. This clonotype came up a few times. The source material was PBMCs. The source of this sequence is a human donor in good health (CMV status not recorded). Some clones in this sample may be carry-over from other donors' samples. This sequence joins TRBV5-1 and TRBJ2-1; perhaps TRBD1 as D (6 bases). CDR3 nucleotide sequence: TGCGCCAGCAGGGGAGAGCAGGGGCTCTCCTACAATGAGCAGTTCTTC. Its translation is CASRGEQGLSYNEQFF.